A selection of T cell receptor beta chains follows, all from one sample in a study of cytomegalovirus exposure and HLA in healthy donors. Here immunoSEQ multiplex PCR was the method, and the copy in TCRdb shows in-frame clones only, minus some. The table records roughly 65,000 clones, about four fifths of them present only once. Specimen: PBMCs. The receptor source for this set is a woman aged 25 to 39 in good health and CMV-seronegative. Both conserved end residues are part of each CDR3. A D gene is named only where the DNA matches it firmly. Some rows mark clone size as missing; the rest say once, few, many or name a class of expanded clone.

v_gene: TRBV19; len: 15; d_gene: NA; abundance: NA; CDR3aa: CASSIRDRSLDTQYF
v_gene: TRBV27; len: 11; d_gene: NA; abundance: NA; CDR3aa: CASTGANEQFF
v_gene: TRBV9; len: 14; d_gene: NA; abundance: once; CDR3aa: CASSVTSTNTEAFF
v_gene: TRBV30; len: 12; d_gene: NA; abundance: NA; CDR3aa: CAWSVSSPEAFF
v_gene: TRBV29-1; len: 12; d_gene: TRBD1; abundance: NA; CDR3aa: CSDNSGGDGYTF
v_gene: TRBV29-1; len: 18; d_gene: TRBD2; abundance: NA; CDR3aa: CSVEDRTSGGRNEYEQYF
v_gene: TRBV6-5; len: 15; d_gene: TRBD2; abundance: NA; CDR3aa: CASSPGLASIDTQYF
v_gene: TRBV2; len: 16; d_gene: NA; abundance: once; CDR3aa: CASSGRVQAPNEKLFF
v_gene: TRBV10-3; len: 18; d_gene: NA; abundance: NA; CDR3aa: CAISVPDHYRERTDTQYF
v_gene: TRBV12-5; len: 14; d_gene: NA; abundance: NA; CDR3aa: CASGLAQGGTEAFF
v_gene: TRBV7-9; len: 14; d_gene: TRBD2; abundance: NA; CDR3aa: CASSSRDYLDEQFF
v_gene: TRBV5-6; len: 14; d_gene: TRBD1; abundance: NA; CDR3aa: CASSKDRGRETQYF
v_gene: TRBV19; len: 14; d_gene: TRBD1; abundance: NA; CDR3aa: CASTRDRVRAEAFF
v_gene: TRBV4-1; len: 15; d_gene: TRBD1; abundance: NA; CDR3aa: CASSQEEGAREKLFF
v_gene: TRBV29-1; len: 15; d_gene: NA; abundance: once; CDR3aa: CSVGKSAGSTDTQYF
v_gene: TRBV4-1; len: 14; d_gene: TRBD1; abundance: once; CDR3aa: CASSQGDRGNEQFF
v_gene: TRBV6-1; len: 15; d_gene: TRBD2; abundance: many; CDR3aa: CASSESSGNSYEQYF
v_gene: TRBV7-9; len: 15; d_gene: TRBD1; abundance: NA; CDR3aa: CASSADRAVGPIAFF
v_gene: TRBV29-1; len: 14; d_gene: TRBD2; abundance: once; CDR3aa: CSVTTSGLVEEQYF
v_gene: TRBV5-1; len: 12; d_gene: NA; abundance: NA; CDR3aa: CASSRRQEQAFF
v_gene: TRBV10-3; len: 16; d_gene: TRBD1; abundance: NA; CDR3aa: CAISNKDRAENTEAFF
v_gene: TRBV30; len: 14; d_gene: NA; abundance: NA; CDR3aa: CAWSEILSGNTIYF
v_gene: TRBV6-1; len: 14; d_gene: NA; abundance: NA; CDR3aa: CASMLGGPNTEAFF
v_gene: TRBV9; len: 13; d_gene: NA; abundance: NA; CDR3aa: CASSVGGGGEAFF
v_gene: TRBV4-1; len: 15; d_gene: NA; abundance: NA; CDR3aa: CASSPTGDSNQPQHF
v_gene: TRBV29-1; len: 14; d_gene: TRBD1; abundance: NA; CDR3aa: CSASTGQANYGYTF
v_gene: TRBV6-1; len: 20; d_gene: TRBD2; abundance: NA; CDR3aa: CASSGMEGLAGGRGTDTQYF
v_gene: TRBV2; len: 15; d_gene: TRBD1; abundance: NA; CDR3aa: CASTPDRGAQETQYF
v_gene: TRBV2; len: 20; d_gene: NA; abundance: NA; CDR3aa: CASSEALFSRYGSYNSPLHF
v_gene: TRBV4-1; len: 16; d_gene: NA; abundance: NA; CDR3aa: CASRFSYQGGDQPQHF
v_gene: TRBV6-5; len: 16; d_gene: NA; abundance: NA; CDR3aa: CASSYVGGNAGLEQYF
v_gene: TRBV7-9; len: 13; d_gene: NA; abundance: NA; CDR3aa: CASSLARDNEQYF
v_gene: TRBV7-9; len: 14; d_gene: NA; abundance: NA; CDR3aa: CASSLGGASSPLHF
v_gene: TRBV4-2; len: 16; d_gene: TRBD2; abundance: NA; CDR3aa: CASSQAAGTTQETQYF
v_gene: TRBV29-1; len: 11; d_gene: NA; abundance: NA; CDR3aa: CSVAFRGGYTF
v_gene: TRBV29-1; len: 17; d_gene: TRBD1; abundance: NA; CDR3aa: CSVEEPTTGQSSYEQYF
v_gene: TRBV6-5; len: 16; d_gene: TRBD2; abundance: NA; CDR3aa: CASSYFASGGTDTQYF
v_gene: TRBV11-3; len: 13; d_gene: NA; abundance: NA; CDR3aa: CASSLDSSYEQYF
v_gene: TRBV4-1; len: 16; d_gene: NA; abundance: many; CDR3aa: CASSQESGSGANVLTF
v_gene: TRBV7-8; len: 14; d_gene: NA; abundance: few; CDR3aa: CASSLSGPGGPQHF
v_gene: TRBV13; len: 13; d_gene: TRBD2; abundance: NA; CDR3aa: CASSLAGGETQYF
v_gene: TRBV6-5; len: 15; d_gene: NA; abundance: few; CDR3aa: CASSYLAGMNTEAFF
v_gene: TRBV7-2; len: 14; d_gene: TRBD1; abundance: NA; CDR3aa: CASSSQGDRYEQYF
v_gene: TRBV29-1; len: 11; d_gene: NA; abundance: NA; CDR3aa: CSLHYRSEQFF
v_gene: TRBV13; len: 13; d_gene: NA; abundance: NA; CDR3aa: CASSPRHGEKLFF
v_gene: TRBV7-2; len: 16; d_gene: TRBD1; abundance: NA; CDR3aa: CASSPDRGLSSYEQYF
v_gene: TRBV4-2; len: 16; d_gene: TRBD2; abundance: NA; CDR3aa: CASSQDLGGGVYEQYF
v_gene: TRBV6-5; len: 15; d_gene: TRBD2; abundance: NA; CDR3aa: CASSSGGISYNEQFF
v_gene: TRBV4-1; len: 16; d_gene: TRBD2; abundance: NA; CDR3aa: CASSQRTSGGYNEQFF
v_gene: TRBV5-1; len: 14; d_gene: NA; abundance: NA; CDR3aa: CASSLGGSDYGYTF
v_gene: TRBV7-2; len: 16; d_gene: TRBD2; abundance: NA; CDR3aa: CASSLRASGGDYEQYF
v_gene: TRBV7-3; len: 14; d_gene: TRBD1; abundance: NA; CDR3aa: CASSPGTGGSGYTF
v_gene: TRBV5-1; len: 15; d_gene: NA; abundance: NA; CDR3aa: CASSPSSTENYGYTF
v_gene: TRBV25-1; len: 17; d_gene: NA; abundance: NA; CDR3aa: CASSRGGIGRNTGELFF